This TCR beta chain was captured in a study of cytomegalovirus exposure and HLA in healthy donors. The CDR3 spans 16 residues. The V end lost 1 base, the J end lost 1 base, and 11 bases lay between the germline ends. In germline, CDR1 is SGHVS, CDR2 FQNEAQ. PCR involved 60 Vbeta and 13 Jbeta primers. Authors' analysis steps: There were around 80 million unique TCR beta chains by a later count, and approximately 12 million of them were shared. Produced via immunoSEQ multiplex PCR; TCRdb's table is partial and in-frame only. V and J calls and clone size are as listed in that table; D and trimming were resolved from the DNA. Of approximately 82,000 clones listed, roughly a tenth are singletons.

Sequenced: PBMCs. V usage is TRBV7-8 and J usage is TRBJ1-5; D remains unclear. The sequence was obtained from a man aged 55 to 69 in good health and CMV-seropositive. The CDR3 loop reads CASSLDGVLSNQPQHF. CDR3 coding DNA: TGTGCCAGCAGCTTAGACGGGGTTTTAAGCAATCAGCCCCAGCATTTT.